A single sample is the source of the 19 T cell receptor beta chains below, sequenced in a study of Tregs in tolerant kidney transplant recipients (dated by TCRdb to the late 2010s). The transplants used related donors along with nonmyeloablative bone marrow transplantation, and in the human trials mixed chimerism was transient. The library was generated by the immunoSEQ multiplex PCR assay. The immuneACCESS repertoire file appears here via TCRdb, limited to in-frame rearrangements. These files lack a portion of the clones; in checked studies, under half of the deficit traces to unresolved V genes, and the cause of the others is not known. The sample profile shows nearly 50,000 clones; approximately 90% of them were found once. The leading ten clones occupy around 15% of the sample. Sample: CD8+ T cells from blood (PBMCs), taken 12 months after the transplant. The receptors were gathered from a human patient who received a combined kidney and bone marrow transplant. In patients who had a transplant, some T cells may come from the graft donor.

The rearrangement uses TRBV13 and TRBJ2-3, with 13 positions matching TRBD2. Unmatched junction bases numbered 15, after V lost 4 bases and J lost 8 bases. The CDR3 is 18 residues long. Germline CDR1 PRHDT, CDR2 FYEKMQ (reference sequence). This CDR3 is CASSSQLRTSGGPATQYF. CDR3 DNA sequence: TGTGCCAGCAGCTCCCAGCTGCGGACTAGCGGGGGCCCAGCTACGCAGTATTTT.

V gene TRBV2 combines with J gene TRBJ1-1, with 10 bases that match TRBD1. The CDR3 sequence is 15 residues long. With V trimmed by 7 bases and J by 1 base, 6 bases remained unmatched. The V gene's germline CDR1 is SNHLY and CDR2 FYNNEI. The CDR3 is CASTPWDRGNTEAFF. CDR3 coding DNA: TGTGCCAGCACCCCCTGGGACAGGGGGAACACTGAAGCTTTCTTT. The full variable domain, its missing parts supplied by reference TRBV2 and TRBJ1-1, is EPEVTQTPSHQVTQMGQEVILRCVPISNHLYFYWYRQILGQKVEFLVSFYNNEISEKSEIFDDQFSVERPDGSNFTLKIRSTKLEDSAMYFCASTPWDRGNTEAFFGQGTRLTVV.

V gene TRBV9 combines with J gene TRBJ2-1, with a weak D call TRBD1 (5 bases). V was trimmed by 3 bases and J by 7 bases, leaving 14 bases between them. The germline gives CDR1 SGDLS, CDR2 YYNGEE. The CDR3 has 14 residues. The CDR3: CASSGKGSSNEQFF. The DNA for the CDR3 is TGTGCCAGCAGCGGGAAGGGGTCTTCAAATGAGCAGTTCTTC.

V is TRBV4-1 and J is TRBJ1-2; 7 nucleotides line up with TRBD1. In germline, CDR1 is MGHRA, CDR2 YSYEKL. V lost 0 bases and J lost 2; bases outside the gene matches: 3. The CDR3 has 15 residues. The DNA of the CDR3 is TGCGCCAGCAGCCAAGATGTGACAGGGAACTATGGCTACACCTTC. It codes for CASSQDVTGNYGYTF.

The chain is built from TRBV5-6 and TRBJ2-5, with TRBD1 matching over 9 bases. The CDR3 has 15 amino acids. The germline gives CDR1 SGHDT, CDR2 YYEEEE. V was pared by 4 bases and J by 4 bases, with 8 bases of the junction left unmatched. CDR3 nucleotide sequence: TGTGCCAGCAGCGGAGCCGGGACAGGGCCAGAGACCCAGTACTTC. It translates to CASSGAGTGPETQYF. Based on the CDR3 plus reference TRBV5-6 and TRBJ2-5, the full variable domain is DAGVTQSPTHLIKTRGQQVTLRCSPKSGHDTVSWYQQALGQGPQFIFQYYEEEERQRGNFPDRFSGHQFPNYSSELNVNALLLGDSALYLCASSGAGTGPETQYFGPGTRLLVL.

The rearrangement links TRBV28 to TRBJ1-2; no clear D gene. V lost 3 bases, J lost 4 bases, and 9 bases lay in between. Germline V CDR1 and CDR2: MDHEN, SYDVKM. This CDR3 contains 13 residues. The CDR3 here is CASSFHSGYGYTF. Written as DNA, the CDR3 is TGTGCCAGCAGTTTTCACAGTGGCTATGGCTACACCTTC.

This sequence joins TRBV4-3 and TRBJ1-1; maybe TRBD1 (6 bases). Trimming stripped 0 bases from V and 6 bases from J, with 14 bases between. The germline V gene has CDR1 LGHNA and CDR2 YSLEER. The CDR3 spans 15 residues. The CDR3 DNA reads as TGCGCCAGCAGCCAAGATTCGTTGGGACACCCTGAAGCTTTCTTT. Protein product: CASSQDSLGHPEAFF.

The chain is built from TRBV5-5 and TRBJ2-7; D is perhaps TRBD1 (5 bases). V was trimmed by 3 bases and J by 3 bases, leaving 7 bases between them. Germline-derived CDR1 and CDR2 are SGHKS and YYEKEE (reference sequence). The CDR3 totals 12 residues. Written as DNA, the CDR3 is TGTGCCAGCAGCTCAACAGGCTACGAGCAGTACTTC. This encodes CASSSTGYEQYF.

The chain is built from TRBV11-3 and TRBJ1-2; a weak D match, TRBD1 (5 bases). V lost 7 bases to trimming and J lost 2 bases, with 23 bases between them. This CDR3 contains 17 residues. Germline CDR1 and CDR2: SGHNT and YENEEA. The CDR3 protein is CASIILGGQDGNYGYTF. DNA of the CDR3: TGTGCCAGCATCATTCTCGGGGGTCAAGACGGGAACTATGGCTACACCTTC.

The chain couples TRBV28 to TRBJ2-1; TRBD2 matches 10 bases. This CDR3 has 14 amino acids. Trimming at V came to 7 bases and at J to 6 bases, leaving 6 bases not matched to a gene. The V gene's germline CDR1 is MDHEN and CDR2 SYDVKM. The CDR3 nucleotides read TGTGCCAGCAATCTAGCGGGAGAGTTCAATGAGCAGTTCTTC. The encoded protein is CASNLAGEFNEQFF.

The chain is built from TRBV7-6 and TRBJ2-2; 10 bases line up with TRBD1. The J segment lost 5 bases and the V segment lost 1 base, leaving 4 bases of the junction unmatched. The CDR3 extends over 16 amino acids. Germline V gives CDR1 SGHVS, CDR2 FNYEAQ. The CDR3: CASSLVGQGNTGELFF. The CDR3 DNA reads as TGTGCCAGCAGCTTAGTGGGACAGGGGAATACCGGGGAGCTGTTTTTT.

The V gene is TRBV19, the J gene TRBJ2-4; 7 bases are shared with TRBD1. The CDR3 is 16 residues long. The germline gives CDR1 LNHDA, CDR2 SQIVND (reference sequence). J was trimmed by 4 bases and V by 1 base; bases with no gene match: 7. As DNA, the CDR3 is TGTGCCAGTAGTATAGGACAGGGCTTGCAAAAAAACATTCAGTACTTC. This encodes CASSIGQGLQKNIQYF.

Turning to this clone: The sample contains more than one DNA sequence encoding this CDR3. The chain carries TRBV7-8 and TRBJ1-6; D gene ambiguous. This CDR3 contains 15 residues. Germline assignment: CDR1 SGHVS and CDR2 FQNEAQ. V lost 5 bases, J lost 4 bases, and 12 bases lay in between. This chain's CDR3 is CASSPPRLYNSPLHF. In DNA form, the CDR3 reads TGTGCCAGCAGCCCCCCCCGACTATATAATTCACCCCTCCACTTT.

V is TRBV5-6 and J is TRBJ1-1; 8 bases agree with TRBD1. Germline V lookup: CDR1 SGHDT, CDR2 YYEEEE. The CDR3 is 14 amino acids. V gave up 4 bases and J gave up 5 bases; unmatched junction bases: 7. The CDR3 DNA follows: TGTGCCAGCAGCCTCGGACAGGGATGGACTGAAGCTTTCTTT. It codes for CASSLGQGWTEAFF.

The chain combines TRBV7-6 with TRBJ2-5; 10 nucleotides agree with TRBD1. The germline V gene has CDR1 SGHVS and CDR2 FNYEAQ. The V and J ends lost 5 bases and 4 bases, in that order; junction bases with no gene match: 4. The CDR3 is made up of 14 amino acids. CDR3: CASSQDRGLETQYF. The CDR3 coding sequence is TGTGCCAGCAGCCAAGACAGGGGGCTAGAGACCCAGTACTTC. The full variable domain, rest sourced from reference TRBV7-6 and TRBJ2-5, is GAGVSQSPRYKVTKRGQDVALRCDPISGHVSLYWYRQALGQGPEFLTYFNYEAQQDKSGLPNDRFSAERPEGSISTLTIQRTEQRDSAMYRCASSQDRGLETQYFGPGTRLLVL.

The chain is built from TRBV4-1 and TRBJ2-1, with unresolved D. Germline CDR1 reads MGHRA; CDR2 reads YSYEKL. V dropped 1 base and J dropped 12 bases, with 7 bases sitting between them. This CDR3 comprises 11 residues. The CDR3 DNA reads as TGCGCCAGCAGCCAAGGGTTGGCGCAGTTCTTC. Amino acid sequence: CASSQGLAQFF.

CDR3 sequence reads: CATRGQTGELFF. The DNA of the CDR3 is TGTGCCACCAGGGGGCAAACCGGGGAGCTGTTTTTT. The chain joins TRBV15 to TRBJ2-2; D is possibly TRBD1 (5 bases). The CDR3 covers 12 residues. CDR1 and CDR2 (germline): LNHNV, YYDKDF (reference sequence). V dropped 6 bases and J dropped 5 bases, with 7 bases sitting between them.

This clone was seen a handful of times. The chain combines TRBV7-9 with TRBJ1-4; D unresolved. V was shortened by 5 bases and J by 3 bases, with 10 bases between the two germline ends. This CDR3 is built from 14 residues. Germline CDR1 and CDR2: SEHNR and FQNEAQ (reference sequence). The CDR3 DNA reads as TGTGCCAGCAGCCCGGTGGTGGCTAATGAAAAACTGTTTTTT. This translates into CASSPVVANEKLFF.

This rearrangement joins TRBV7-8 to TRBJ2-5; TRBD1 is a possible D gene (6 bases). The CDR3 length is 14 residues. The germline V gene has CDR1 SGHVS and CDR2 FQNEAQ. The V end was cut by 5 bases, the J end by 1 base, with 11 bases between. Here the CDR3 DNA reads TGTGCCAGCAGCCCGACAGGAGTCCAAGAGACCCAGTACTTC. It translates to CASSPTGVQETQYF.